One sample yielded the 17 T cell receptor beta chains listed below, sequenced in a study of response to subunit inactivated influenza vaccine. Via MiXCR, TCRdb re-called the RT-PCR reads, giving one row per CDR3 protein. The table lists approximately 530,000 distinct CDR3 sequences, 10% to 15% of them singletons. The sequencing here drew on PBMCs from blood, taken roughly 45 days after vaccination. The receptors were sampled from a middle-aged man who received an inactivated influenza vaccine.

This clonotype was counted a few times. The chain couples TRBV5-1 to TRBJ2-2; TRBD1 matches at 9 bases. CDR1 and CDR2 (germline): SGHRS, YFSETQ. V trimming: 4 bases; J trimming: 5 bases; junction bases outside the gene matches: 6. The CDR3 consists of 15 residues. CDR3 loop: CASSVGTGYTGELFF. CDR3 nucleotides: TGCGCCAGCAGCGTTGGGACAGGGTATACCGGGGAGCTGTTTTTT.

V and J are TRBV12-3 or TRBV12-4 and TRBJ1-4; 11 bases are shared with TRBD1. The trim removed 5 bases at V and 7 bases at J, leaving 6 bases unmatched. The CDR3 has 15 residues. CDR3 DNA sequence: TGTGCCAGCAGTGACGGACAGGGGGCGGGTGAAAAACTGTTTTTT. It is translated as CASSDGQGAGEKLFF.

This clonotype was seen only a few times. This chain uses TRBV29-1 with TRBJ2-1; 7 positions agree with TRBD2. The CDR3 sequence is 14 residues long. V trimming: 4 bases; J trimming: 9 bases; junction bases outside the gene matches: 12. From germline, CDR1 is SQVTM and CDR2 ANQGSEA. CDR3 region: CSVVRTSGVGEQFF. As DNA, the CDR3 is TGCAGCGTTGTCCGGACTAGTGGGGTCGGTGAGCAGTTCTTC.

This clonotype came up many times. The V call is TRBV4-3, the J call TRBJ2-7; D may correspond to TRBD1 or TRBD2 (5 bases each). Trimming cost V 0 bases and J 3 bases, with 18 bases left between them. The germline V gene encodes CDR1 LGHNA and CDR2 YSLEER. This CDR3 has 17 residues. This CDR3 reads CASSQDPRGRGGYEQYF. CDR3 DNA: TGCGCCAGCAGCCAAGATCCGAGGGGTCGGGGTGGCTACGAGCAGTACTTC.

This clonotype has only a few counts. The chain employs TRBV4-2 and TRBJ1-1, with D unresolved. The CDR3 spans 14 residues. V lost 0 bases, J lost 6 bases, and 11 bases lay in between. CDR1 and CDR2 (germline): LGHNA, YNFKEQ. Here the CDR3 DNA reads TGTGCCAGCAGCCAAGATTTTGGGCTCCCTGAAGCTTTCTTT. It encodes CASSQDFGLPEAFF.

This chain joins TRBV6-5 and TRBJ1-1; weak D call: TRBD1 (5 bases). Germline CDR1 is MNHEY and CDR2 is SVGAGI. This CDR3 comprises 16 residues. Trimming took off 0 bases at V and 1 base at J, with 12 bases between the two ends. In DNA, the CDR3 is TGTGCCAGCAGTTACTCGTTGGGGCGAGCGAACACTGAAGCTTTCTTT. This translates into CASSYSLGRANTEAFF.

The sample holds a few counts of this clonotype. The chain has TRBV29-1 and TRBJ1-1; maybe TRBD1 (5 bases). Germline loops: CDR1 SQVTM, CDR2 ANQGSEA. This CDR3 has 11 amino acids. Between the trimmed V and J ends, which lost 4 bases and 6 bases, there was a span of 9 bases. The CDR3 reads CSVAGDAEAFF. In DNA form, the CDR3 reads TGCAGCGTTGCGGGGGACGCTGAAGCTTTCTTT.

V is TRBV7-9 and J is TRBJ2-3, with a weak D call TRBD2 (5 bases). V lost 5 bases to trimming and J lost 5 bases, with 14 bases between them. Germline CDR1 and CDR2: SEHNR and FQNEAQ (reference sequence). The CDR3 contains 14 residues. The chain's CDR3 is CASSNTRELDTQYF. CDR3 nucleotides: TGTGCCAGCAGCAATACCCGGGAATTAGATACGCAGTATTTT.

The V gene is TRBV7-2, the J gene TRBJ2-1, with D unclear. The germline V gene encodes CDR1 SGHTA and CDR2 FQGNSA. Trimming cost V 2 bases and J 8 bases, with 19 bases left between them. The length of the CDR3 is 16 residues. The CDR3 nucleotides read TGTGCCAGCAGCTTATTACCCCTGACCCTTAGGGATGAGCAGTTCTTC. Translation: CASSLLPLTLRDEQFF.

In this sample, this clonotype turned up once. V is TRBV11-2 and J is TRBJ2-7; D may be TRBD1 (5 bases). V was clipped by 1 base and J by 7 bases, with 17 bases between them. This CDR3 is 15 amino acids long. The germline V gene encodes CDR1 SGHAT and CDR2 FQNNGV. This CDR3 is CASSLARTPLMEQYF. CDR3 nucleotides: TGTGCCAGCAGCTTAGCACGGACACCACTAATGGAGCAGTACTTC.

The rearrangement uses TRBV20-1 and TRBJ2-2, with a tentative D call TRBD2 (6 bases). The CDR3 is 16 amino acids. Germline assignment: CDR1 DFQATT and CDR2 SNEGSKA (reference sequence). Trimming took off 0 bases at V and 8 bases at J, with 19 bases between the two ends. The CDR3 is CSARERLAGGGGELFF. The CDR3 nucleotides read TGCAGTGCTAGAGAGCGTCTAGCTGGGGGAGGTGGGGAGCTGTTTTTT.

CDR3 nucleotides: TGTGCCAGCAGGCCAACAGGCTCCTACGAGCAGTACTTC. Its translation: CASRPTGSYEQYF. The J gene is TRBJ2-7, the V gene TRBV6-2 or TRBV6-3, with D possibly TRBD1 on 5 matching bases. CDR1 is MNHEY and CDR2 is SVGEGT in the germline V gene. This CDR3 comprises 13 residues. Trimming took 6 bases from V and 0 from J, leaving 9 bases between them.

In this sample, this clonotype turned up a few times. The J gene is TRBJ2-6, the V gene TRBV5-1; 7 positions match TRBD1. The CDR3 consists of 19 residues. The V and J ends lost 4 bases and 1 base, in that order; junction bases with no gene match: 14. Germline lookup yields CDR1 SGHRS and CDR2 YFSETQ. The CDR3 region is CASSDPSRDSVSGANVLTF. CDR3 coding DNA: TGCGCCAGCAGCGATCCATCCCGGGACAGTGTTTCTGGGGCCAACGTCCTGACTTTC.

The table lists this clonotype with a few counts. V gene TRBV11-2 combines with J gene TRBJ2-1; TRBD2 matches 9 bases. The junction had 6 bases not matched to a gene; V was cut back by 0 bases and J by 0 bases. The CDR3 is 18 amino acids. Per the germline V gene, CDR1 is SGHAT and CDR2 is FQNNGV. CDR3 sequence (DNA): TGTGCCAGCAGCTTAGACCGCGGGACTAGCAGCTCCTACAATGAGCAGTTCTTC. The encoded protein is CASSLDRGTSSSYNEQFF.

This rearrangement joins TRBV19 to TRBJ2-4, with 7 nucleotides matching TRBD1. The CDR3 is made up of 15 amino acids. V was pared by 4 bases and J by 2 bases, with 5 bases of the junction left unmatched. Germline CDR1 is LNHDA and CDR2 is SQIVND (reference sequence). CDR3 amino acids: CASSTDRVSKNIQYF. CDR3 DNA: TGTGCCAGTAGTACCGACAGGGTGTCCAAAAACATTCAGTACTTC.

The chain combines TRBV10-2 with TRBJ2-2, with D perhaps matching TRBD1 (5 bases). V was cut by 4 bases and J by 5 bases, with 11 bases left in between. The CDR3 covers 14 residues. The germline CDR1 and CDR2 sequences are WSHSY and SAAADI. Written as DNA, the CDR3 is TGCGCCAGCAGTGGGACCTCAGGGACCGGGGAGCTGTTTTTT. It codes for CASSGTSGTGELFF.

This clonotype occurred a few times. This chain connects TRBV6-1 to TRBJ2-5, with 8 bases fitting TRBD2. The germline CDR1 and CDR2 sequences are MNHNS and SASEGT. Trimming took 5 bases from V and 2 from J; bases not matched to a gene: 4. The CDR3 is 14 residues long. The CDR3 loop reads CASSTAGGQETQYF. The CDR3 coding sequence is TGTGCCAGCAGTACGGCGGGGGGACAAGAGACCCAGTACTTC.